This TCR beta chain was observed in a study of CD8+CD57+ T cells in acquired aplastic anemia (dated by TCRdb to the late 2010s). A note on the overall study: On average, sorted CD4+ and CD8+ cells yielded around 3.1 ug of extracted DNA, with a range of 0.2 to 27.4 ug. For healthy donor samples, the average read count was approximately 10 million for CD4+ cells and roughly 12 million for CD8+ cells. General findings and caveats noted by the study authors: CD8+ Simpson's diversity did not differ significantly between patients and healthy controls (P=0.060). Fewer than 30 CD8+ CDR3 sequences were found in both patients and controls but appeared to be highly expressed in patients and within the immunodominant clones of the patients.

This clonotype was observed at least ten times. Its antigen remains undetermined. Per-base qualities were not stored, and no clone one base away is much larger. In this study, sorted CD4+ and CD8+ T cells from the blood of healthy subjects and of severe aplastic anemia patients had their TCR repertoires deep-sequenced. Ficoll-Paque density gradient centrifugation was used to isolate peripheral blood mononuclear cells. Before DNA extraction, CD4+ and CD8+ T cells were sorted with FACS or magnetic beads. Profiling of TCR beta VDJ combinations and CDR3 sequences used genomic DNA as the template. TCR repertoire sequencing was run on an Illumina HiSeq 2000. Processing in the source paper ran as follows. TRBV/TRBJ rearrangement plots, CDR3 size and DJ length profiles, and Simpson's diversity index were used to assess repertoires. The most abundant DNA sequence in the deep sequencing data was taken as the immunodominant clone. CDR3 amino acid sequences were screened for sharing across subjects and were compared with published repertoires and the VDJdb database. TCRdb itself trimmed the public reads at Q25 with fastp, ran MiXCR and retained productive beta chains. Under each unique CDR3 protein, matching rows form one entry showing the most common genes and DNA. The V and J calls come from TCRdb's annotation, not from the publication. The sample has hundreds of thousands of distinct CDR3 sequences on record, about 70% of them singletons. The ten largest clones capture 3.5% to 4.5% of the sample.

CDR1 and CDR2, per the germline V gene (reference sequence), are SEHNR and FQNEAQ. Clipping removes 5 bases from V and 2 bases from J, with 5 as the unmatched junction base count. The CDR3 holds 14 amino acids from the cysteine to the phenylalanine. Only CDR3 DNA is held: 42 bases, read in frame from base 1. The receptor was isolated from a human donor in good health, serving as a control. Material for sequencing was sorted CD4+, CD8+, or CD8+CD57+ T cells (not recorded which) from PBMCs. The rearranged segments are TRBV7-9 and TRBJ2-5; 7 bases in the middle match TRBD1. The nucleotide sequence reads TGTGCCAGCAGCCTCGGGACAGTTCAAGAGACCCAGTACTTC. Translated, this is CASSLGTVQETQYF. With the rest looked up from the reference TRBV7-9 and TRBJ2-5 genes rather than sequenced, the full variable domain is DTGVSQNPRHKITKRGQNVTFRCDPISEHNRLYWYRQTLGQGPEFLTYFQNEAQLEKSRLLSDRFSAERPKGSFSTLEIQRTEQGDSAMYLCASSLGTVQETQYFGPGTRLLVL.